This T cell receptor beta chain was captured in a study of T-cell memory formation after mild COVID-19. MiXCR was run by TCRdb on the 5' RACE reads, yielding one entry per CDR3 protein. The sample has 15,000 or so distinct CDR3 sequences; 23% are singletons. This TCR came from a man between 18 and 29 years old who had mild COVID-19 (a few samples of this study predate the infection). Cell type and time point are not known. Input material: PBMCs or a T cell subset sorted from them (not recorded which).

This CDR3 reads CASSRPVDRRRGYTF. DNA of the CDR3: TGTGCCAGCAGCCGCCCAGTAGACAGGAGAAGAGGCTACACCTTC. The genes are TRBV7-9 and TRBJ1-2; tentatively, D is TRBD1 (6 bases). The V and J ends lost 5 bases and 8 bases respectively, with 21 bases between them. The CDR3 totals 15 residues. Germline CDR1 SEHNR, CDR2 FQNEAQ (reference sequence).